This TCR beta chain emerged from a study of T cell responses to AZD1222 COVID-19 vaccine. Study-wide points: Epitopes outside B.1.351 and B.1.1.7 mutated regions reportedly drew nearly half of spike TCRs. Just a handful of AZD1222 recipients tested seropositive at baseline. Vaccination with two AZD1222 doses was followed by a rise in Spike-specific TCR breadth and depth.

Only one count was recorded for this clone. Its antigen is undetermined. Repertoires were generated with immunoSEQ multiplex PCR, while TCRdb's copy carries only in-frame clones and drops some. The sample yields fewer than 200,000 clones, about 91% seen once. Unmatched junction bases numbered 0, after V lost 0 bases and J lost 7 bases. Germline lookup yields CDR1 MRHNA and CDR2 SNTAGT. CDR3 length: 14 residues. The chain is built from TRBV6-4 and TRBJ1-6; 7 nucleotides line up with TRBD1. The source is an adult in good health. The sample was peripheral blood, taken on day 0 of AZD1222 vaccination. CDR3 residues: CASSDSRGNSPLHF. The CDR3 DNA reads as TGTGCCAGCAGTGACTCCAGGGGGAATTCACCCCTCCACTTT.